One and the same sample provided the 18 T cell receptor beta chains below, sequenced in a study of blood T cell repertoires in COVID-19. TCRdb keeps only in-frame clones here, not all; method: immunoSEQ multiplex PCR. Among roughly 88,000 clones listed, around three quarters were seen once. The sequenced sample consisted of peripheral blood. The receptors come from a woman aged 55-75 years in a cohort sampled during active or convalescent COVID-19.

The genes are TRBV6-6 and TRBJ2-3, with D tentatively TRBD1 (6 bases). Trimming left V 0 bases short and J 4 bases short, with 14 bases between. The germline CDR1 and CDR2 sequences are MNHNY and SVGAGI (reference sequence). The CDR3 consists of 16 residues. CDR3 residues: CASSYSGDIPPDTQYF. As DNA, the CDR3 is TGTGCCAGCAGTTACTCAGGGGACATACCTCCAGATACGCAGTATTTT.

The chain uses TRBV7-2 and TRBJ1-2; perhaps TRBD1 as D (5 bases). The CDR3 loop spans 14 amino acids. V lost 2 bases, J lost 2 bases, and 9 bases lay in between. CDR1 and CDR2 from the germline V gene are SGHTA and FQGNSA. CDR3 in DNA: TGTGCCAGCAGCTTAACGGACATGAACTATGGCTACACCTTC. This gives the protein CASSLTDMNYGYTF. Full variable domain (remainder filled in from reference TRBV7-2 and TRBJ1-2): GAGVSQSPSNKVTEKGKDVELRCDPISGHTALYWYRQSLGQGLEFLIYFQGNSAPDKSGLPSDRFSAERTGGSVSTLTIQRTQQEDSAVYLCASSLTDMNYGYTFGSGTRLTVV.

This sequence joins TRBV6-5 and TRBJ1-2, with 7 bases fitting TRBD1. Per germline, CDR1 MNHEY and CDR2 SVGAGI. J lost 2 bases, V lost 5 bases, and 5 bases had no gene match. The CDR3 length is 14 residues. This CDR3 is CASSPGQHNYGYTF. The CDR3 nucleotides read TGTGCCAGCAGTCCGGGACAGCACAACTATGGCTACACCTTC.

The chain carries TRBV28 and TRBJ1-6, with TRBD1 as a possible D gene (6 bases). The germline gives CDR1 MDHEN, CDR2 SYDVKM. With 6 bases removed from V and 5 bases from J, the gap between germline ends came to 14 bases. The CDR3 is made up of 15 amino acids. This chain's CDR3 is CASSLWGGDNSPLHF. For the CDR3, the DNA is TGTGCCAGCAGCCTGTGGGGGGGCGATAATTCACCCCTCCACTTT.

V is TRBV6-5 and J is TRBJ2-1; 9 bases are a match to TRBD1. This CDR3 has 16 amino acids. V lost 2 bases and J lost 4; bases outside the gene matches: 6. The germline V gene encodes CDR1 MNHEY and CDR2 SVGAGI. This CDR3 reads CASSYRGQGRYNEQFF. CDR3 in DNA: TGTGCCAGCAGTTACCGGGGACAGGGACGATACAATGAGCAGTTCTTC.

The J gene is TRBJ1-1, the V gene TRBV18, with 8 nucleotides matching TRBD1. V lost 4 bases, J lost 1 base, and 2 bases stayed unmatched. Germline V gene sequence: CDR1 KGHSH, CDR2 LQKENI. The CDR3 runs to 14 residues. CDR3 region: CASSLQGGNTEAFF. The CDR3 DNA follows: TGTGCCAGCTCACTACAGGGGGGGAACACTGAAGCTTTCTTT.

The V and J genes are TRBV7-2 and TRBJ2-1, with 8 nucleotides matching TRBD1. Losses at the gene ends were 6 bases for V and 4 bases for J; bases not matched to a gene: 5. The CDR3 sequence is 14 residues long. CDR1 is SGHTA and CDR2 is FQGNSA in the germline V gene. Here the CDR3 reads CASRQGVGYNEQFF. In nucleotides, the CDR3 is TGTGCCAGCAGACAGGGGGTCGGGTACAATGAGCAGTTCTTC.

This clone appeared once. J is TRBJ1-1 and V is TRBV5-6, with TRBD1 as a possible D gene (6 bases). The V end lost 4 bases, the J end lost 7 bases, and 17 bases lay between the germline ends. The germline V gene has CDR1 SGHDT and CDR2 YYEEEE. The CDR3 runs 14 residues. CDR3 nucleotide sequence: TGTGCCAGCAGCCACAGGGTGGAAGGAGGTGAAGCTTTCTTT. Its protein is CASSHRVEGGEAFF.

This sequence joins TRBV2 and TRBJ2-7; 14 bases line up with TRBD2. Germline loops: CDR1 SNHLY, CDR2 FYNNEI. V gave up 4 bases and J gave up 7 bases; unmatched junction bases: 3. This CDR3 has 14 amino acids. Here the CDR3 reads CASSAGLAGVEQYF. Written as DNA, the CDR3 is TGTGCCAGCAGTGCGGGACTAGCGGGGGTTGAGCAGTACTTC.

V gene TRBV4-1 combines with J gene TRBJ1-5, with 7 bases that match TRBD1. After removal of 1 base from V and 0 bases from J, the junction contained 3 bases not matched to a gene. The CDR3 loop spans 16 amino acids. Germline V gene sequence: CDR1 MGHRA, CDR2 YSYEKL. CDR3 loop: CASSQVQGSSNQPQHF. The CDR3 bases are TGCGCCAGCAGCCAAGTACAGGGGAGTAGCAATCAGCCCCAGCATTTT.

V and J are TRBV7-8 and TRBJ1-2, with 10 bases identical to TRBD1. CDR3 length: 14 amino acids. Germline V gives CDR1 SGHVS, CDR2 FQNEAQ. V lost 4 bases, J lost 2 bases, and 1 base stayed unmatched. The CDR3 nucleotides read TGTGCCAGCAGCTCGACAGGGGGCAACTATGGCTACACCTTC. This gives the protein CASSSTGGNYGYTF.

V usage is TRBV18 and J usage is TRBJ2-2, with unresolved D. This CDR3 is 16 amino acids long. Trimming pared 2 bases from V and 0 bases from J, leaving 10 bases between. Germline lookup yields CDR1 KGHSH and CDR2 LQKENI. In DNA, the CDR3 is TGTGCCAGCTCACCAAATGCGAAGACGAACACCGGGGAGCTGTTTTTT. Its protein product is CASSPNAKTNTGELFF.

CDR3 loop: CSASAAAGGLYSPLHF. The CDR3 region has the DNA TGCAGTGCTAGTGCTGCGGCCGGGGGGCTTTATTCACCCCTCCACTTT. The chain links TRBV20-1 to TRBJ1-6; maybe TRBD1 (6 bases). The CDR3 loop spans 16 amino acids. In germline, CDR1 is DFQATT, CDR2 SNEGSKA (reference sequence). Deletions cut 3 bases from V and 8 bases from J, with 20 bases between.

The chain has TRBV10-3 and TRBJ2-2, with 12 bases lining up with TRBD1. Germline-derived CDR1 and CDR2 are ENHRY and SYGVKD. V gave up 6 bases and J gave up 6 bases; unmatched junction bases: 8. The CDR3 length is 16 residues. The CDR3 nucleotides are TGTGCCATCAGCCCCGGGACAGGGGGCGATCCCGGGGAGCTGTTTTTT. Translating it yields CAISPGTGGDPGELFF.

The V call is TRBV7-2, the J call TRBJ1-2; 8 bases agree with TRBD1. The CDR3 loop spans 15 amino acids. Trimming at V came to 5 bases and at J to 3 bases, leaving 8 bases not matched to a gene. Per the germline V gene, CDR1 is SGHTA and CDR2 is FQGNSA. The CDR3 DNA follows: TGTGCCAGCAGCCCCCGGACAGGGTGGGACTATGGCTACACCTTC. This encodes CASSPRTGWDYGYTF. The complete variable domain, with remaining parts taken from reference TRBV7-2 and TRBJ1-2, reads GAGVSQSPSNKVTEKGKDVELRCDPISGHTALYWYRQSLGQGLEFLIYFQGNSAPDKSGLPSDRFSAERTGGSVSTLTIQRTQQEDSAVYLCASSPRTGWDYGYTFGSGTRLTVV.

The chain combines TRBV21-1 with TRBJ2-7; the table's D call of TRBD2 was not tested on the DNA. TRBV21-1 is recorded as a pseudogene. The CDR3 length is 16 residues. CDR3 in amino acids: CASSNIRPWESYEQYF. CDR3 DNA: TGTGCCAGCAGCAACATAAGGCCATGGGAGTCCTACGAGCAGTACTTC.

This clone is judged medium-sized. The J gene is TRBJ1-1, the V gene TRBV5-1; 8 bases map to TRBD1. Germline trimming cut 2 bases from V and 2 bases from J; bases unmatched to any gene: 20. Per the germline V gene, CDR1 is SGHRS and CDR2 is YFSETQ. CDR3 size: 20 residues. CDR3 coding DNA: TGCGCCAGCAGCTTCTCCGGCGTAGGCCAAACAGGGGGTGGAAACACTGAAGCTTTCTTT. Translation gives CASSFSGVGQTGGGNTEAFF.

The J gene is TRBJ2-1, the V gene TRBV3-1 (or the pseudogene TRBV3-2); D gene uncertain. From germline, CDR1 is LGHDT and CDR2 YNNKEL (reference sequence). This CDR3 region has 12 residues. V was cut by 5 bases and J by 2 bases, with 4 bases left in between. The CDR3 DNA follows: TGTGCCAGCAGCGTCACCTACAATGAGCAGTTCTTC. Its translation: CASSVTYNEQFF.